These 30 T cell receptor beta chains share one sample of origin, sequenced in a study of early T cells in non-severe SARS-CoV-2 infection. TCRdb reprocessed the 5' RACE reads via MiXCR and lists one record per CDR3 protein. The top ten clones hold roughly 24% of a sample with tens of thousands of distinct CDR3 sequences, approximately 5% of them seen once. The sequencing input was whole blood. The source is an adult who was a healthcare worker with PCR-confirmed SARS-CoV-2 infection or an uninfected control (not recorded which).

There are many counts of this clonotype. V usage is TRBV3-1 and J usage is TRBJ2-1, with 7 nucleotides matching TRBD2. Germline CDR1 reads LGHDT; CDR2 reads YNNKEL (reference sequence). This CDR3 contains 14 residues. The V and J ends lost 1 base and 10 bases, in that order; junction bases with no gene match: 7. CDR3 amino acids: CASSQGGEGGEQFF. CDR3 DNA: TGTGCCAGCAGCCAAGGAGGGGAGGGAGGAGAGCAGTTCTTC.

The table lists this clonotype with a few counts. V is TRBV7-9 and J is TRBJ1-4; 7 bases align to TRBD1. The CDR3 consists of 14 residues. V trimming: 6 bases; J trimming: 3 bases; junction bases outside the gene matches: 4. Looked up from germline, CDR1 is SEHNR and CDR2 is FQNEAQ (reference sequence). In DNA form, the CDR3 reads TGTGCCAGCAGATCGGGACAGTCTAATGAAAAACTGTTTTTT. Translated, it gives CASRSGQSNEKLFF.

This clonotype was recorded many times. The CDR3 nucleotides read TGCGCCAGCAGCTCACCGGGACAGGCCGGCACAGATACGCAGTATTTT. Its protein is CASSSPGQAGTDTQYF. The V and J genes are TRBV5-1 and TRBJ2-3, with TRBD1 identical over 8 bases. Germline V lookup: CDR1 SGHRS, CDR2 YFSETQ. After removal of 3 bases from V and 1 base from J, the junction contained 7 bases not matched to a gene. The CDR3 has 16 residues.

This clonotype has ten or more counts. V gene TRBV5-4 combines with J gene TRBJ1-1, with D tentatively TRBD1 (5 bases). In germline, CDR1 is SGHNT, CDR2 YYREEE (reference sequence). This CDR3 has 13 amino acids. V gave up 0 bases and J gave up 5 bases, with 8 bases separating them. The CDR3, as DNA: TGTGCCAGCAGCTTGGCCCAGGGAACTGAAGCTTTCTTT. Residues: CASSLAQGTEAFF.

This clonotype was counted ten times or more. The chain links TRBV7-3 to TRBJ2-2, with a possible D match to TRBD2 (5 bases). Germline-derived CDR1 and CDR2 are SGHTA and FQGTGA. The CDR3 totals 13 residues. V lost 6 bases and J lost 1, with 6 bases in between. The CDR3 region has the DNA TGTGCCAGCAGAGAGGGGAACACCGGGGAGCTGTTTTTT. Its translation is CASREGNTGELFF.

This clonotype has only a few counts. This chain joins TRBV11-2 and TRBJ2-2; D gene uncertain. V lost 3 bases to trimming and J lost 2 bases, with 10 bases between them. This CDR3 contains 15 residues. Germline loops: CDR1 SGHAT, CDR2 FQNNGV. The CDR3 bases are TGTGCCAGCAGCTTTACCTTGTATAACACCGGGGAGCTGTTTTTT. It codes for CASSFTLYNTGELFF.

V and J are TRBV6-5 and TRBJ2-2; D not certain. CDR3 length: 17 amino acids. Germline CDR1 is MNHEY and CDR2 is SVGAGI. The V and J ends lost 2 bases and 2 bases respectively, with 15 bases between them. The CDR3 sequence: CASSYLWQVENTGELFF. The CDR3 bases are TGTGCCAGCAGTTACCTCTGGCAGGTTGAAAACACCGGGGAGCTGTTTTTT.

This clonotype counts as medium-sized. This chain links TRBV10-3 with TRBJ2-5; D remains ambiguous. The CDR3 length is 13 residues. The germline gives CDR1 ENHRY, CDR2 SYGVKD. V lost 6 bases and J lost 0, with 8 bases in between. The CDR3 DNA is TGTGCCATCAGCGACGGCTACCAAGAGACCCAGTACTTC. Translating it yields CAISDGYQETQYF.

The table lists this clonotype with many counts. V gene TRBV10-3 combines with J gene TRBJ2-1; D is unresolved. Looked up from germline, CDR1 is ENHRY and CDR2 is SYGVKD. This CDR3 is 17 amino acids long. The V and J ends lost 4 bases and 0 bases respectively, with 16 bases between them. The DNA of the CDR3 is TGTGCCATCAGTGCGGGCGGTCGTCTAAGCTCCTACAATGAGCAGTTCTTC. Protein product: CAISAGGRLSSYNEQFF.

Ten or more counts support this clonotype. For the CDR3, the DNA is TGCAGCGTTGGCCCAGGGGGTCTGATAATGAACACTGAAGCTTTCTTT. Encoded protein: CSVGPGGLIMNTEAFF. This chain joins TRBV29-1 and TRBJ1-1; TRBD1 matches 7 bases. Unmatched junction bases numbered 11, after V lost 4 bases and J lost 0 bases. Germline V gene lookup returns CDR1 SQVTM and CDR2 ANQGSEA. CDR3 length: 16 residues.

This clonotype was recorded many times. This chain links TRBV29-1 with TRBJ2-3; 7 bases are a match to TRBD2. Trimming took 5 bases from V and 4 from J; bases not matched to a gene: 3. CDR1 and CDR2 (germline): SQVTM, ANQGSEA. CDR3 length: 12 amino acids. The CDR3 DNA is TGCAGCGTTTTGGGGGGGTCAGATACGCAGTATTTT. Translating it yields CSVLGGSDTQYF.

The sample holds many counts of this clonotype. The V call is TRBV6-1, the J call TRBJ1-5; 7 nucleotides line up with TRBD1. The CDR3 spans 14 residues. Losses at the gene ends were 6 bases for V and 4 bases for J; bases not matched to a gene: 6. Germline lookup yields CDR1 MNHNS and CDR2 SASEGT. This CDR3 is CASRPTGFNQPQHF. The DNA of the CDR3 is TGTGCCAGCAGGCCGACAGGGTTTAATCAGCCCCAGCATTTT.

This clonotype was seen repeatedly, ten times or more. The J gene is TRBJ2-2, the V gene TRBV5-1; D is unresolved. With 3 bases removed from V and 4 bases from J, the gap between germline ends came to 16 bases. The CDR3 extends over 16 amino acids. Per the germline V gene, CDR1 is SGHRS and CDR2 is YFSETQ. In nucleotides, the CDR3 is TGCGCCAGCAGCTCCCAGCCGTGGGGTAGCACCGGGGAGCTGTTTTTT. This codes for CASSSQPWGSTGELFF.

This clonotype was recorded many times. The chain carries TRBV28 and TRBJ1-5; D is unresolved. The CDR3 totals 15 residues. Germline V gene sequence: CDR1 MDHEN, CDR2 SYDVKM. V lost 3 bases and J lost 9, with 18 bases in between. Here the CDR3 reads CASSLATGVRRPQHF. In nucleotides, the CDR3 is TGTGCCAGCAGTTTGGCGACCGGCGTCCGGCGGCCCCAGCATTTT.

This clonotype came up many times. The chain employs TRBV6-2 or TRBV6-3 and TRBJ2-3; D gene ambiguous. V shed 1 base and J shed 8 bases, with 7 bases lying between them. Germline CDR1 is MNHEY and CDR2 is SVGEGT. The CDR3 is 12 amino acids. The CDR3 spells CASSYFLGTQYF. CDR3 coding DNA: TGTGCCAGCAGTTACTTCCTCGGTACGCAGTATTTT.

The chain uses TRBV28 and TRBJ2-7; D gene uncertain. V lost 6 bases, J lost 4 bases, and 7 bases lay in between. CDR1 and CDR2 from the germline V gene are MDHEN and SYDVKM. The CDR3 totals 11 residues. CDR3 in DNA: TGTGCCAGCAGAGTCGAGTACGAGCAGTACTTC. It is translated as CASRVEYEQYF. The variable domain in full, completed from reference TRBV28 and TRBJ2-7, reads DVKVTQSSRYLVKRTGEKVFLECVQDMDHENMFWYRQDPGLGLRLIYFSYDVKMKEKGDIPEGYSVSREKKERFSLILESASTNQTSMYLCASRVEYEQYFGPGTRLTVT.

This clonotype is medium-sized (0.01 to 0.1%). V gene TRBV2 combines with J gene TRBJ2-2, with D unresolved. This CDR3 has 13 amino acids. Per the germline V gene, CDR1 is SNHLY and CDR2 is FYNNEI. The ends were cut back, 3 bases at V and 3 bases at J, with 5 bases in the middle. CDR3 residues: CASSDDYTGELFF. In DNA form, the CDR3 reads TGTGCCAGCAGTGACGACTACACCGGGGAGCTGTTTTTT.

V and J are TRBV7-2 and TRBJ2-3; no clear D gene. Deletions cut 0 bases from V and 2 bases from J, with 3 bases between. Germline CDR1 is SGHTA and CDR2 is FQGNSA. The CDR3 covers 13 residues. The CDR3 loop is CASSLAATDTQYF. CDR3 bases: TGTGCCAGCAGCTTAGCGGCCACAGATACGCAGTATTTT.

The chain recombines TRBV30 with TRBJ2-7; D is unclear. The germline V gene has CDR1 GTSNPN and CDR2 SVGIG (reference sequence). CDR3 length equals 11 residues. V shed 1 base and J shed 4 bases, with 5 bases lying between them. CDR3 protein: CAWSAQYEQYF. In DNA form, the CDR3 reads TGTGCCTGGAGTGCCCAATACGAGCAGTACTTC. Based on the CDR3 plus reference TRBV30 and TRBJ2-7, the full variable domain is SQTIHQWPATLVQPVGSPLSLECTVEGTSNPNLYWYRQAAGRGLQLLFYSVGIGQISSEVPQNLSASRPQDRQFILSSKKLLLSDSGFYLCAWSAQYEQYFGPGTRLTVT.

The chain has TRBV27 and TRBJ1-4; TRBD1 aligns across 9 bases. Germline V gene lookup returns CDR1 MNHEY and CDR2 SMNVEV (reference sequence). The trim removed 5 bases at V and 7 bases at J, leaving 5 bases unmatched. This CDR3 is built from 14 residues. CDR3 protein: CASSPQGAIEKLFF. CDR3 sequence (DNA): TGTGCCAGCAGTCCACAGGGGGCAATTGAAAAACTGTTTTTT.

This clonotype has ten or more counts. This chain joins TRBV19 and TRBJ2-1; D is perhaps TRBD2 (6 bases). Germline loops: CDR1 LNHDA, CDR2 SQIVND (reference sequence). There are 13 residues in the CDR3. V was shortened by 6 bases and J by 8 bases, with 14 bases between the two germline ends. The CDR3 DNA reads TGTGCCAGTAGCTGGAGGGTGGGAGATGAGCAGTTCTTC. Translated: CASSWRVGDEQFF.

This clonotype occurred many times. The chain combines TRBV20-1 with TRBJ2-7; D gene unclear. Trimming shortened V by 1 base and J by 5 bases, and 3 bases separated the two germline ends. Germline V lookup: CDR1 DFQATT, CDR2 SNEGSKA (reference sequence). This CDR3 has 10 residues. The CDR3 here is CSARANEQYF. CDR3 DNA: TGCAGTGCTAGAGCCAACGAGCAGTACTTC.

This clonotype was detected many times. The chain couples TRBV7-3 to TRBJ2-3; D is unclear. Germline V CDR1 and CDR2: SGHTA, FQGTGA. Trimming took 5 bases from V and 1 from J, leaving 7 bases between them. The CDR3 contains 13 residues. The CDR3: CASSTTRTDTQYF. Written as DNA, the CDR3 is TGTGCCAGCAGCACAACCCGCACAGATACGCAGTATTTT.

This clonotype was picked up many times. The V and J genes are TRBV20-1 and TRBJ2-1; TRBD2 matches 8 bases. This CDR3 contains 15 residues. CDR1 is DFQATT, CDR2 SNEGSKA, per germline (reference sequence). With V trimmed by 8 bases and J by 3 bases, 12 bases remained unmatched. The CDR3 nucleotides are TGCAGTTCGAGACGTAGCGGGACCCTCTACAATGAGCAGTTCTTC. It specifies CSSRRSGTLYNEQFF.

This clonotype showed up many times. This chain connects TRBV5-6 to TRBJ2-4, with D perhaps TRBD1 (6 bases). CDR3 length: 17 residues. Germline V lookup: CDR1 SGHDT, CDR2 YYEEEE. V shed 5 bases and J shed 0 bases, with 18 bases lying between them. The CDR3 sequence is CASRSTGQLLAKNIQYF. The CDR3 DNA reads as TGTGCCAGCAGGTCGACAGGACAGCTTCTAGCCAAAAACATTCAGTACTTC.

The J gene is TRBJ2-7, the V gene TRBV5-1; 7 bases are shared with TRBD2. This CDR3 is built from 15 residues. CDR1 SGHRS and CDR2 YFSETQ come from the germline V gene. V was pared by 4 bases and J by 6 bases, with 13 bases of the junction left unmatched. CDR3 loop: CASSPGTTPGLEQYF. CDR3 nucleotide sequence: TGCGCCAGCAGCCCTGGGACTACCCCGGGACTCGAGCAGTACTTC. Full variable domain (rest looked up from reference TRBV5-1 and TRBJ2-7): KAGVTQTPRYLIKTRGQQVTLSCSPISGHRSVSWYQQTPGQGLQFLFEYFSETQRNKGNFPGRFSGRQFSNSRSEMNVSTLELGDSALYLCASSPGTTPGLEQYFGPGTRLTVT.

This clonotype turned up a few times. This chain connects TRBV5-1 to TRBJ2-3; D perhaps matches TRBD2 (6 bases). Germline loops: CDR1 SGHRS, CDR2 YFSETQ. Trimming pared 5 bases from V and 0 bases from J, leaving 7 bases between. This CDR3 is built from 13 residues. The CDR3 DNA follows: TGCGCCAGCAGTAGCGGCAGCACAGATACGCAGTATTTT. It is translated as CASSSGSTDTQYF.

The table lists this clonotype with many counts. The chain has TRBV6-4 and TRBJ2-4; 9 bases align to TRBD1. The CDR3 length is 15 residues. Germline V lookup: CDR1 MRHNA, CDR2 SNTAGT. V was pared by 2 bases and J by 2 bases, with 1 base of the junction left unmatched. The CDR3 DNA follows: TGTGCCAGCAGTGACGGGACAGGGACCAAAAACATTCAGTACTTC. As protein: CASSDGTGTKNIQYF.

The table lists this clonotype with a few counts. The CDR3 DNA sequence: TGTGCCAGCAGTTATCTAGCGGGAGACGAGCAGTACTTC. It encodes CASSYLAGDEQYF. The chain employs TRBV6-2 or TRBV6-3 and TRBJ2-7; 10 nucleotides match TRBD2. V lost 3 bases to trimming and J lost 5 bases; unmatched junction nucleotides: 1. Germline CDR1 is MNHEY and CDR2 is SVGEGT. The CDR3 extends over 13 amino acids.

This clonotype was observed many times. The CDR3 spells CASSLVGGLTEAFF. The CDR3 DNA reads TGCGCCAGCAGCTTGGTGGGGGGCCTTACTGAAGCTTTCTTT. This chain uses TRBV5-1 with TRBJ1-1; D is perhaps TRBD1 (6 bases). The germline CDR1 and CDR2 sequences are SGHRS and YFSETQ. V lost 0 bases, J lost 5 bases, and 11 bases lay in between. The CDR3 extends over 14 amino acids.